This passage covers 13 T cell receptor beta chains from one sample sequenced in a study of tissue T cells after allogeneic stem cell transplantation. Noted time point: mouse harvest day 7 after allogeneic transplant. Mouse grafts combined 10^7 T-cell-depleted bone marrow cells with 10^6 splenic CD5+ T cells. TCRdb's table, derived via immunoSEQ multiplex PCR, lists solely in-frame clones and lacks some. This table has around 6,200 clones, 45% to 55% appearing once. Sample: gut tissue. These receptors were collected from a female BALB/c mouse given C57BL/6 T cells with graft-versus-host disease after an allogeneic hematopoietic cell transplant.

Points on this clone: The gene names here belong to mouse. The sequenced fragment ends 1 residue before the CDR3 boundary, so the rest is inferred from the germline J gene. The chain employs TRBV19 and TRBJ1-1; D not certain. The CDR3 is made up of 12 amino acids. Germline-derived CDR1 and CDR2 are FNHDT and SITEND (reference sequence). Deletions cut 0 bases from V and 4 bases from J, with 4 bases between. The chain's CDR3 is CASSIVGTEVFF. The CDR3 bases that were read are TGTGCCAGCAGTATAGTCGGCACAGAAGTCTTC.

By share of the sample, this clone is medium-sized. The genes are named according to mouse. From the germline J gene comes the end of the CDR3, since the read stops 1 residue before it. The chain recombines TRBV29 with TRBJ2-7; 8 nucleotides match TRBD1. J lost 6 bases, V lost 0 bases, and 4 bases had no gene match. The CDR3 runs to 14 residues. Germline V gene data show CDR1 as MSHET and CDR2 as SYDVDS. Partial CDR3 DNA: TGTGCTAGCAGTTTATCGCGGACAGGGATTGAACAGTAC. This gives the protein CASSLSRTGIEQY. The whole CDR3 region reads CASSLSRTGIEQYF.

A few counts support this clone. Genes and germline come from the mouse. The CDR3 is cut off 1 residue early in the read; its end comes from the germline J gene. The chain is built from TRBV1 and TRBJ1-2; the D gene is possibly TRBD1 (6 bases). V was cut by 1 base and J by 0 bases, with 9 bases left in between. Germline assignment: CDR1 NSQYPW and CDR2 LRSPGD (reference sequence). The CDR3 runs to 15 residues. The CDR3 bases that were read are TGCACCTGCAGTGCAGCAGGGGCCGCAAACTCCGACTACACC. It encodes CTCSAAGAANSDYT. The entire CDR3 is CTCSAAGAANSDYTF.

This clone was seen a few times. The genes and germline here are from mouse. The DNA ends 1 residue before the CDR3 does, and the rest of the CDR3 is filled in from the germline J gene. V and J are TRBV26 and TRBJ2-4; D might be TRBD1 (5 bases). This CDR3 is 14 amino acids long. Germline V CDR1 and CDR2: KGHPV, FQNQEV (reference sequence). V was pared by 4 bases and J by 0 bases, with 8 bases between. Here the CDR3 reads CASSPRTSQNTLYF. CDR3 DNA, as far as it was read: TGTGCCAGCAGTCCCCGGACAAGTCAAAACACCTTGTAC.

This clone qualifies as medium-sized. These gene names are mouse names. CDR3 loop: CSSSPGQGNYAEQFF. CDR3 DNA, as far as it was read: TGCTCCAGCAGTCCGGGACAGGGGAACTATGCTGAGCAGTTC. The rearrangement joins TRBV23 to TRBJ2-1; the D call in the table, TRBD1, was not verified against the DNA. The read terminates 1 residue ahead of where the CDR3 ends, so the germline J gene completes it. There are 15 residues in the CDR3. Germline values: CDR1 KGHTA, CDR2 FQNQQP. Complete variable domain (other parts from reference TRBV23 and TRBJ2-1): DAAVTQKPRYLIKMKGQEAEMKCIPEKGHTAVFWYQQKQSKELKFLIYFQNQQPLDQIDMVKERFSAVCPSSSLCSLGIRTCEAEDSALYLCSSSPGQGNYAEQFFGPGTRLTVL.

In its sample, this clone was seen a few times. The gene names given are mouse names. The read stops 1 residue short of the end of the CDR3; the missing end is completed from the germline J gene. The gene calls are TRBV26 and TRBJ1-4; D unresolved. This CDR3 is 14 amino acids long. V dropped 6 bases and J dropped 1 base, with 9 bases sitting between them. The germline gives CDR1 KGHPV, CDR2 FQNQEV (reference sequence). This chain's CDR3 is CASSPKGSNERLFF. The sequenced CDR3 bases are TGTGCCAGCAGCCCGAAGGGTTCCAACGAAAGATTATTT.

Concerning this clone: Genes and germline come from the mouse. The read finishes 1 residue shy of the CDR3 end, and the germline J gene is used to complete it. The rearrangement uses TRBV23 and TRBJ2-5. The CDR3 consists of 15 residues. Germline-derived CDR1 and CDR2 are KGHTA and FQNQQP. The CDR3 is CSSSQSEGRQDTQYF. Partial CDR3 DNA: TGCTCCAGCAGTCAATCGGAGGGGCGCCAAGACACCCAGTAC.

For this clone: Gene names and germline refer to mouse. The CDR3 is cut off 1 residue early in the read; its end comes from the germline J gene. The chain uses TRBV12-1 and TRBJ1-3; D uncertain. The CDR3 runs to 14 residues. Germline CDR1 is SGHSN and CDR2 is HYEKVE. V was clipped by 3 bases and J by 0 bases, with 8 bases between them. The part of the CDR3 DNA that was read is TGTGCCAGCTCTTTCGATTATTCTGGAAATACGCTCTAT. Its protein is CASSFDYSGNTLY. In full, the CDR3 reads CASSFDYSGNTLYF.

Only one count was recorded for this clone. Genes and germline come from the mouse. The read ends 1 residue early relative to the CDR3; the germline J gene fills the gap. V gene TRBV3 combines with J gene TRBJ1-3; maybe TRBD1 (6 bases). The CDR3 is 15 amino acids. Trimming cost V 1 base and J 0 bases, with 7 bases left between them. The V gene's germline CDR1 is SNHLY and CDR2 FYNGKV (reference sequence). The sequenced part of the CDR3 DNA is TGTGCCAGCAGCTTAGGGGGGCTTTCTGGAAATACGCTCTAT. Translating gives CASSLGGLSGNTLY. The CDR3 as a whole reads CASSLGGLSGNTLYF.

Comments on this clone: The gene names here belong to mouse. Read data end 1 residue before the CDR3 end; the end is taken from the germline J gene. The V call is TRBV3, the J call TRBJ1-2; a possible D gene is TRBD1 (6 bases). The germline V gene encodes CDR1 SNHLY and CDR2 FYNGKV (reference sequence). The V and J ends lost 5 bases and 0 bases respectively, with 7 bases between them. CDR3 length: 13 amino acids. This CDR3 is CASSHRANSDYTF. The covered CDR3 bases are TGTGCCAGCAGCCACAGGGCAAACTCCGACTACACC. The full variable domain, rest sourced from reference TRBV3 and TRBJ1-2, is GPKVLQIPSHQIIDMGQMVTLNCDPVSNHLYFYWYKQILGQQMEFLVNFYNGKVMEKSKLFKDQFSVERPDGSYFTLKIQPTALEDSAVYFCASSHRANSDYTFGSGTRLLVI.

With regard to this clone: One end of the junction does not line up with germline, which may come from a read error. The gene names here belong to mouse. The read ends 1 residue shy of where the CDR3 ends; the end is completed using the germline J gene. The identical CDR3 is also encoded by other nucleotide sequences in the sample. The rearrangement links TRBV26 to TRBJ2-7; tentative D call: TRBD1 (5 bases). The CDR3 contains 12 residues. Per the germline V gene, CDR1 is KGHPV and CDR2 is FQNQEV (reference sequence). The CDR3 spells CASSLSRGEQYF. The part of the CDR3 DNA that was read is TGTGCCAGTAGTCTGTCTAGGGGTGAACAGTAC.

Turning to this clone: The gene names here belong to mouse. The read falls 1 residue short of the CDR3 end, and the missing part is taken from the germline J gene. The V gene is TRBV13-2, the J gene TRBJ1-3; no firm D call. Trimming took off 2 bases at V and 0 bases at J, with 6 bases between the two ends. This CDR3 has 14 amino acids. Germline V lookup: CDR1 NNHNN, CDR2 SYGAGS (reference sequence). Here the CDR3 reads CASGERGSGNTLYF. The covered CDR3 bases are TGTGCCAGCGGTGAGCGGGGTTCTGGAAATACGCTCTAT.

The sample holds a few counts of this clone. The gene symbols are mouse symbols. The sequence runs out 1 residue before the end of the CDR3; the remainder is reconstructed from the germline J gene. The chain couples TRBV13-1 to TRBJ1-4; 9 positions match TRBD1. Germline loops: CDR1 NSHNY, CDR2 SYGAGN. J lost 1 base, V lost 6 bases, and 1 base had no gene match. This CDR3 contains 14 residues. The part of the CDR3 DNA that was read is TGTGCCAGCAAGGACAGGGGTTCCAACGAAAGATTATTT. Translated: CASKDRGSNERLF. The complete CDR3 sequence is CASKDRGSNERLFF.